What follows is one TCR beta chain and its context. One end of the junction is discordant with germline, which a read error may explain. The data originate from a study of T cell changes during pregnancy in multiple sclerosis. The CDR3 spans 13 residues. CDR1 and CDR2 from the germline V gene are MNHEY and SVGAGI. The table came from immunoSEQ multiplex PCR; TCRdb's copy has only in-frame clones and leaves some out. The sample has about 73,000 clones, around 92% seen once; the top ten hold roughly 3%. The sequence was obtained from a female donor in good health, enrolled as a control in a pregnancy study. Sequences were derived from peripheral blood, sampled in the third trimester of pregnancy. The chain has TRBV6-5 and TRBJ2-5; D gene unclear. CDR3 sequence: CVSSSHTQETQYF. The CDR3 DNA sequence: TGTGTCAGCAGTTCCCACACCCAAGAGACCCAGTACTTC.